Listed here are 21 T cell receptor beta chains from one sample, sequenced in a study of T cell changes during pregnancy in multiple sclerosis. Sequencing used immunoSEQ multiplex PCR; TCRdb keeps in-frame clones, though not all of them. The sample carries about 96,000 clones, approximately 92% recorded once. This material consisted of peripheral blood, taken in the first trimester of pregnancy. Every receptor here comes from a female donor with multiple sclerosis, enrolled in a pregnancy study.

The chain combines TRBV6-5 with TRBJ2-5; 8 positions agree with TRBD1. Near its end, the DNA agrees better with TRBJ2-7, so the J call may be wrong. CDR3 size: 16 residues. The germline V gene encodes CDR1 MNHEY and CDR2 SVGAGI. CDR3 region: CASSYSRDRNPHEQYF. The CDR3 nucleotides are TGTGCCAGCAGTTACTCGAGGGACAGGAATCCGCACGAGCAGTACTTC.

The V call is TRBV28, the J call TRBJ1-2; tentative D call: TRBD1 (6 bases). The CDR3 has 13 residues. The germline V gene has CDR1 MDHEN and CDR2 SYDVKM. V was shortened by 1 base and J by 4 bases, with 7 bases between the two germline ends. CDR3 DNA: TGTGCCAGCAGTTTATCCAGGGGCTATGGCTACACCTTC. Amino acid sequence: CASSLSRGYGYTF.

This chain links TRBV5-1 with TRBJ2-3; D possibly corresponds to TRBD2 (6 bases). CDR3 length: 15 residues. Germline loops: CDR1 SGHRS, CDR2 YFSETQ. V was pared by 0 bases and J by 5 bases, with 13 bases between. The CDR3 nucleotides read TGCGCCAGCAGCTTGGAACGGGAGTGGGTAGATACGCAGTATTTT. Encoded protein: CASSLEREWVDTQYF.

The J gene is TRBJ2-7, the V gene TRBV19; perhaps TRBD2 as D (5 bases). V lost 6 bases and J lost 6, with 12 bases in between. Germline V gives CDR1 LNHDA, CDR2 SQIVND (reference sequence). The CDR3 is made up of 12 amino acids. The CDR3 DNA sequence: TGTGCCAGTAGCCGAGGGATCGGCGAGCAGTACTTC. Translating it yields CASSRGIGEQYF.

The chain is built from TRBV18 and TRBJ2-5; TRBD2 matches 8 bases. The CDR3 has 15 residues. V shed 0 bases, J shed 2 bases, and the junction held 2 bases outside the gene matches. Germline V CDR1 and CDR2: KGHSH, LQKENI. CDR3 loop: CASSPPGLEQETQYF. In nucleotides, the CDR3 is TGTGCCAGCTCACCACCGGGACTAGAGCAAGAGACCCAGTACTTC. The full variable domain, in which reference TRBV18 and TRBJ2-5 provide the parts outside the CDR3, is NAGVMQNPRHLVRRRGQEARLRCSPMKGHSHVYWYRQLPEEGLKFMVYLQKENIIDESGMPKERFSAEFPKEGPSILRIQQVVRGDSAAYFCASSPPGLEQETQYFGPGTRLLVL.

This rearrangement joins TRBV7-9 to TRBJ2-5; TRBD1 agrees at 12 bases. The CDR3 sequence is 19 residues long. The trim removed 6 bases at V and 2 bases at J, leaving 16 bases unmatched. Germline CDR1 is SEHNR and CDR2 is FQNEAQ (reference sequence). CDR3 in amino acids: CASSSGQGALAGNQETQYF. Written as DNA, the CDR3 is TGTGCCAGCAGTTCGGGACAGGGGGCCCTAGCGGGCAATCAAGAGACCCAGTACTTC.

The chain links TRBV7-8 to TRBJ2-5, with D perhaps TRBD2 (5 bases). There are 17 residues in the CDR3. Germline V gives CDR1 SGHVS, CDR2 FQNEAQ. With 6 bases removed from V and 5 bases from J, the gap between germline ends came to 25 bases. CDR3 residues: CASSDPGLRGSWETQYF. CDR3 bases: TGTGCCAGCAGTGACCCGGGTCTCCGAGGGTCATGGGAGACCCAGTACTTC.

This chain links TRBV11-2 with TRBJ2-1, with TRBD2 matching over 13 bases. The V and J ends lost 5 bases and 7 bases, in that order; junction bases with no gene match: 8. The germline gives CDR1 SGHAT, CDR2 FQNNGV. The CDR3 spans 16 residues. The CDR3 DNA follows: TGTGCCAGCAGCGAAGGACTAGCGGGAGTTTGGAATGAGCAGTTCTTC. Its protein is CASSEGLAGVWNEQFF. The full variable domain, completed using reference TRBV11-2 and TRBJ2-1, is EAGVAQSPRYKIIEKRQSVAFWCNPISGHATLYWYQQILGQGPKLLIQFQNNGVVDDSQLPKDRFSAERLKGVDSTLKIQPAKLEDSAVYLCASSEGLAGVWNEQFFGPGTRLTVL.

This chain connects TRBV4-1 to TRBJ2-7, with 7 bases that match TRBD1. From germline, CDR1 is MGHRA and CDR2 YSYEKL. V lost 0 bases, J lost 6 bases, and 11 bases stayed unmatched. There are 16 residues in the CDR3. CDR3 loop: CASSQDLAPPGGEQYF. CDR3 DNA: TGCGCCAGCAGCCAAGATTTAGCCCCCCCAGGGGGCGAGCAGTACTTC.

This rearrangement joins TRBV6-1 to TRBJ1-2, with 10 bases matching TRBD1. The CDR3 totals 13 residues. V trimming: 6 bases; J trimming: 6 bases; junction bases outside the gene matches: 4. Germline V gene lookup returns CDR1 MNHNS and CDR2 SASEGT. The CDR3 bases are TGTGCCAGCAGGGAGACAGGGGGCCATGGCTACACCTTC. Translated, it gives CASRETGGHGYTF.

V gene TRBV18 combines with J gene TRBJ2-1, with TRBD2 identical over 10 bases. The CDR3 sequence is 15 residues long. Unmatched junction bases numbered 9, after V lost 3 bases and J lost 10 bases. Germline V gene sequence: CDR1 KGHSH, CDR2 LQKENI. This CDR3 reads CASSPLGLAKGEQFF. The CDR3 region has the DNA TGTGCCAGCTCACCCCTGGGACTAGCGAAGGGCGAGCAGTTCTTC.

This sequence joins TRBV5-4 and TRBJ1-2; TRBD1 agrees at 7 bases. The CDR3 is 14 residues long. Unmatched junction bases numbered 8, after V lost 4 bases and J lost 5 bases. CDR1 and CDR2 (germline): SGHNT, YYREEE (reference sequence). This CDR3 is CASSPKQGSYGYTF. The CDR3 coding sequence is TGTGCCAGCAGCCCGAAACAGGGGTCTTATGGCTACACCTTC.

The chain employs TRBV10-3 and TRBJ2-2; 12 bases fit TRBD2. The ends lost 6 bases at V and 5 bases at J; junction bases unmatched: 4. The CDR3 is 15 residues long. Germline assignment: CDR1 ENHRY and CDR2 SYGVKD. CDR3 coding DNA: TGTGCCATCAGAGGACTAGCGGGAAGTACCGGGGAGCTGTTTTTT. As protein: CAIRGLAGSTGELFF.

This chain links TRBV28 with TRBJ1-1; D gene unclear. The CDR3 is 14 residues long. The germline gives CDR1 MDHEN, CDR2 SYDVKM. V lost 4 bases to trimming and J lost 2 bases, with 11 bases between them. CDR3 protein: CASSYPGVNTEAFF. Written as DNA, the CDR3 is TGTGCCAGCAGTTACCCCGGTGTCAACACTGAAGCTTTCTTT. The full variable domain, rest sourced from reference TRBV28 and TRBJ1-1, is DVKVTQSSRYLVKRTGEKVFLECVQDMDHENMFWYRQDPGLGLRLIYFSYDVKMKEKGDIPEGYSVSREKKERFSLILESASTNQTSMYLCASSYPGVNTEAFFGQGTRLTVV.

The V gene is TRBV18, the J gene TRBJ2-1; TRBD2 aligns across 16 bases. Germline assignment: CDR1 KGHSH and CDR2 LQKENI. The ends lost 2 bases at V and 7 bases at J; junction bases unmatched: 11. This CDR3 has 19 residues. Written as DNA, the CDR3 is TGTGCCAGCTCACCATCCGGGACTAGCGGGAGGGTACGTTTGAATGAGCAGTTCTTC. Translating gives CASSPSGTSGRVRLNEQFF.

This sequence joins TRBV4-1 and TRBJ2-3, with 7 bases that match TRBD1. The CDR3 is made up of 15 amino acids. The ends lost 1 base at V and 1 base at J; junction bases unmatched: 2. The germline V gene encodes CDR1 MGHRA and CDR2 YSYEKL. CDR3 DNA: TGCGCCAGCAGCCAAGCAGGACAGGGCACAGATACGCAGTATTTT. This codes for CASSQAGQGTDTQYF.

This chain joins TRBV4-3 and TRBJ2-5, with 11 bases identical to TRBD1. The CDR3 contains 15 residues. The trim removed 4 bases at V and 2 bases at J, leaving 3 bases unmatched. The germline gives CDR1 LGHNA, CDR2 YSLEER. CDR3 residues: CASSPGTGGQETQYF. The CDR3 DNA sequence: TGCGCCAGCAGCCCTGGGACAGGGGGGCAAGAGACCCAGTACTTC.

V is TRBV28 and J is TRBJ1-5; TRBD1 agrees at 8 bases. With 3 bases clipped from V and 2 bases from J, the junction kept 12 bases outside the gene matches. CDR1 and CDR2 (germline): MDHEN, SYDVKM. The CDR3 has 18 residues. The CDR3, as DNA: TGTGCCAGCAGTTTGGAATCCGGGACAGGATTAGGCAATCAGCCCCAGCATTTT. Protein sequence: CASSLESGTGLGNQPQHF.

V is TRBV11-2 and J is TRBJ1-2; 7 bases line up with TRBD1. The CDR3 spans 16 residues. Trimming removed 5 bases from V and 4 bases from J; junction bases left unmatched: 13. From germline, CDR1 is SGHAT and CDR2 FQNNGV. CDR3 sequence: CASSPLNRGPTYGYTF. In DNA, the CDR3 is TGTGCCAGCAGCCCATTAAACAGGGGCCCCACCTATGGCTACACCTTC.

The chain couples TRBV28 to TRBJ2-7, with TRBD1 identical over 9 bases. V dropped 2 bases and J dropped 5; count of bases not matched to a gene: 7. Germline values: CDR1 MDHEN, CDR2 SYDVKM. The CDR3 runs 15 residues. CDR3 sequence reads: CASSLPGTGNHEQYF. CDR3 nucleotide sequence: TGTGCCAGCAGTTTACCCGGGACAGGGAACCACGAGCAGTACTTC.

This clone was found once. The chain is built from TRBV19 and TRBJ2-1; 10 nucleotides align to TRBD2. Germline lookup yields CDR1 LNHDA and CDR2 SQIVND (reference sequence). The V segment lost 3 bases and the J segment 6 bases; nucleotides outside the gene matches: 8. This CDR3 spans 16 amino acids. Here the CDR3 reads CASSIESGRGLNEQFF. CDR3 bases: TGTGCCAGTAGTATCGAGAGCGGGAGGGGTCTCAATGAGCAGTTCTTC.